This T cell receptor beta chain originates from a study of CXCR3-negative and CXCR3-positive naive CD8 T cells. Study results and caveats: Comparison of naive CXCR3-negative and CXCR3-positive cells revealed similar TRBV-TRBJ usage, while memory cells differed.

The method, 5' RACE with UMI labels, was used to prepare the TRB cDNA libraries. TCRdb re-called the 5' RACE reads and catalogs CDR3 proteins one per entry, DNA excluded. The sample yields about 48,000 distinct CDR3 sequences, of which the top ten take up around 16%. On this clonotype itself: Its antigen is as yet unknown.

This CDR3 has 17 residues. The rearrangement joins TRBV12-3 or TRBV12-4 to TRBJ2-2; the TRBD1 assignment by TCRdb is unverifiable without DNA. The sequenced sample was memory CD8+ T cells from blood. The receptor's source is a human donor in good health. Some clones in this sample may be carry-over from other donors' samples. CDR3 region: CASRRDREGSNTGELFF.